This T cell receptor (beta chain) stems from a study of identical twins. Notes on the study in general: Cross-sectional statistical analysis was relied on for the conclusions, without the same donors being followed. Out-of-frame TCR alpha sharing observed in monozygotic twins exceeded model estimates. Zero-insertion results could be subject to partial confounding by invariant MAIT and iNKT cells.

The table lists this clonotype with a few counts. The antigen remains undetermined. This CDR3 has 14 residues. Trimming took 3 bases from V and 1 from J, leaving 10 bases between them. CDR1 is SGDLS, CDR2 YYNGEE, per germline. A universal primer site was added by template switching, and unique molecular identifiers were carried by the cDNA. TCRdb re-called the 5' RACE reads through MiXCR, storing one row per CDR3 protein. The sample holds 300,000 to 400,000 distinct CDR3 sequences, approximately 13% seen once. The same sample was also used in a study of yellow fever vaccine responses in identical twins.

V gene TRBV9 combines with J gene TRBJ2-5; D ambiguous. Sequencing input: CD8+ T cells sorted from blood. The clonotype comes from a young woman in good health. CDR3: CASSESSAQETQYF. The CDR3 DNA sequence: TGTGCCAGCAGCGAATCCAGCGCCCAAGAGACCCAGTACTTC.